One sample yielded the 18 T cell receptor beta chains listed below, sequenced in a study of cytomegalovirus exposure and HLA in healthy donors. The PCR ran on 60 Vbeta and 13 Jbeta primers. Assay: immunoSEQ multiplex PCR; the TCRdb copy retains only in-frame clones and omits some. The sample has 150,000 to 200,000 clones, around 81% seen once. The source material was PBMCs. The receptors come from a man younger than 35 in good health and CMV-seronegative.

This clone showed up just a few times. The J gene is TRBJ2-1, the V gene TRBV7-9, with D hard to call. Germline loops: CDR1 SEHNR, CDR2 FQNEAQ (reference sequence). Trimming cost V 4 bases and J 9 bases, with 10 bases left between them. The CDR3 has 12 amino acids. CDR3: CASSYSGGEQFF. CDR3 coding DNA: TGTGCCAGCAGCTACTCGGGTGGTGAGCAGTTCTTC.

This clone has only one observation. The CDR3, as DNA: TGTGCCAGCAGTCCCCGACAGGGTAGCAATCAGCCCCAGCATTTT. It specifies CASSPRQGSNQPQHF. This chain joins TRBV27 and TRBJ1-5; 7 nucleotides agree with TRBD1. The CDR3 is 15 amino acids. V lost 5 bases to trimming and J lost 0 bases; unmatched junction nucleotides: 4. Germline values: CDR1 MNHEY, CDR2 SMNVEV (reference sequence).

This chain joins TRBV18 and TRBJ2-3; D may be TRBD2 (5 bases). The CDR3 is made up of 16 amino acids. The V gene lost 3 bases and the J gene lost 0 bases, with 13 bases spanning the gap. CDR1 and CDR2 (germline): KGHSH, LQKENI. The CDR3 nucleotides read TGTGCCAGCTCACCGCCCGGGAACCCTAGCACAGATACGCAGTATTTT. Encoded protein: CASSPPGNPSTDTQYF.

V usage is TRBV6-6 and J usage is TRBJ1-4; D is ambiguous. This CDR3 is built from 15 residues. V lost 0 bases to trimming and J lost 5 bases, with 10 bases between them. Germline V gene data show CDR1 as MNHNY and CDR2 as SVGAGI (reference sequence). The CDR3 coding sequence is TGTGCCAGCAGTTACTCAAGAGAGTTGAATGAAAAACTGTTTTTT. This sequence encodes CASSYSRELNEKLFF.

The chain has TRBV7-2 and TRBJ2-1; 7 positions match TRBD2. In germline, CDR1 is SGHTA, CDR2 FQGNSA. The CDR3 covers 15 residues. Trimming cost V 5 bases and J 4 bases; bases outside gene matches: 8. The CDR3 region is CASSKLAAIYNEQFF. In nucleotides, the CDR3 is TGTGCCAGCAGCAAGCTAGCGGCTATATACAATGAGCAGTTCTTC.

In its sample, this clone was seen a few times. Here the CDR3 DNA reads TGTGCCAGCAGTTACTGGTGGGGGCGGAGGCAGGTCTACACCTTC. Its protein product is CASSYWWGRRQVYTF. The rearrangement joins TRBV6-5 to TRBJ1-2; D is possibly TRBD1 (6 bases). The CDR3 loop spans 15 amino acids. V lost 1 base and J lost 10, with 19 bases in between. Germline-derived CDR1 and CDR2 are MNHEY and SVGAGI.

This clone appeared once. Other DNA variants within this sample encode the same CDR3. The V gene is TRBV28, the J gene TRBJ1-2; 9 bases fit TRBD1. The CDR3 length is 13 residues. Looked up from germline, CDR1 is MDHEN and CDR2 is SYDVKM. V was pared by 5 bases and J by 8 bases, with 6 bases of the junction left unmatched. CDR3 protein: CASSPGQGYGYTF. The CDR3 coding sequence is TGTGCCAGCAGTCCAGGACAGGGGTACGGCTACACCTTC.

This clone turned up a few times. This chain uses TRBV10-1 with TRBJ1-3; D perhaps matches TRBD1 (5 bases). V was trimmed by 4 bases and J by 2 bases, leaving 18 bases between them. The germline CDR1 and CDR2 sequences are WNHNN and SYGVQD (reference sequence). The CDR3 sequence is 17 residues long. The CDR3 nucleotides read TGCGCCAGCAGTGTCGGACGGACAATCTATCCTGGAAACACCATATATTTT. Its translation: CASSVGRTIYPGNTIYF.

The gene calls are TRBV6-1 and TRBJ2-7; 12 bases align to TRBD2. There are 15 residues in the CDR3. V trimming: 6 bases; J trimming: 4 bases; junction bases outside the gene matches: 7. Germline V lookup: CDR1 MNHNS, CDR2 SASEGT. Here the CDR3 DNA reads TGTGCCAGCAGAGAGCGGACTAGCGGGAAGTACGAGCAGTACTTC. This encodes CASRERTSGKYEQYF.

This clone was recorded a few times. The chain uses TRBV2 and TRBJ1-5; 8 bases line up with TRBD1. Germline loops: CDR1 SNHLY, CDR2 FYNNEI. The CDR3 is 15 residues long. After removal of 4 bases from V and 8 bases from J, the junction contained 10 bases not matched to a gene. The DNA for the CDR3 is TGTGCCAGCAGTGGGGGACAGGTCGAAGGGGAGCCCCAGCATTTT. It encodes CASSGGQVEGEPQHF.

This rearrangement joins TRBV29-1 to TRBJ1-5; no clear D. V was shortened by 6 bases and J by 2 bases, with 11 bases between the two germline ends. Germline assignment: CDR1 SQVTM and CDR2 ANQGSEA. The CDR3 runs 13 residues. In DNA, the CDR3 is TGCAGCGTCGTCACGGGTGGCAATCAGCCCCAGCATTTT. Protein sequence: CSVVTGGNQPQHF. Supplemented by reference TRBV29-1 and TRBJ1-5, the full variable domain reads SAVISQKPSRDICQRGTSLTIQCQVDSQVTMMFWYRQQPGQSLTLIATANQGSEATYESGFVIDKFPISRPNLTFSTLTVSNMSPEDSSIYLCSVVTGGNQPQHFGDGTRLSIL.

Here the CDR3 DNA reads TGTGCCAGTAGTTATTCAGGGGACCCAATCCGGCCCCAGCATTTT. This translates into CASSYSGDPIRPQHF. The chain joins TRBV19 to TRBJ1-5; D is perhaps TRBD1 (6 bases). There are 15 residues in the CDR3. V lost 5 bases, J lost 9 bases, and 20 bases lay in between. Germline-derived CDR1 and CDR2 are LNHDA and SQIVND (reference sequence).

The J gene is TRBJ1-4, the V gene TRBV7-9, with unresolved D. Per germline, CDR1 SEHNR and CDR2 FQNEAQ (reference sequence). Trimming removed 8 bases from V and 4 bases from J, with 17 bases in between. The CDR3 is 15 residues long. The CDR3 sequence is CASGNPGRFNEKLFF. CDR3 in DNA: TGTGCCAGCGGGAACCCCGGGAGATTTAATGAAAAACTGTTTTTT.

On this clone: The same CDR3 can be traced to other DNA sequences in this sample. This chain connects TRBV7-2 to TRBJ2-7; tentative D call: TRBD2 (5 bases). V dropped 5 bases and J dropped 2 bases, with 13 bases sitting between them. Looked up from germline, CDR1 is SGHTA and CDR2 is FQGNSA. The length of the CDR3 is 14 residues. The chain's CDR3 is CASSGSGKAYEQYF. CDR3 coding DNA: TGTGCCAGCAGCGGGAGCGGAAAGGCCTACGAGCAGTACTTC.

The CDR3 coding sequence is TGTGCCAGCAGCTTAATAGGGGAGCTGTTTTTT. This sequence encodes CASSLIGELFF. The chain links TRBV5-4 to TRBJ2-2, with no clear D. CDR1 is SGHNT and CDR2 is YYREEE in the germline V gene (reference sequence). The CDR3 contains 11 residues. V was shortened by 2 bases and J by 8 bases, with 4 bases between the two germline ends.

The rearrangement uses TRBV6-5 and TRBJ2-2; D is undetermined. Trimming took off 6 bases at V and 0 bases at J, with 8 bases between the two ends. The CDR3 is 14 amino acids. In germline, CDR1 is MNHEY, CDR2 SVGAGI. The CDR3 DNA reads TGTGCCAGCAGATTAGTAGCGAACACCGGGGAGCTGTTTTTT. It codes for CASRLVANTGELFF.

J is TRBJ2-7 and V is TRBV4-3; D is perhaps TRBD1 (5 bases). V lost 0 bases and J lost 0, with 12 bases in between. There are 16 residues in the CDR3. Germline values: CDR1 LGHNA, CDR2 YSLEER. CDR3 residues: CASSQEGQLSSYEQYF. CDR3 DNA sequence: TGCGCCAGCAGCCAAGAGGGGCAGCTGAGCTCCTACGAGCAGTACTTC.

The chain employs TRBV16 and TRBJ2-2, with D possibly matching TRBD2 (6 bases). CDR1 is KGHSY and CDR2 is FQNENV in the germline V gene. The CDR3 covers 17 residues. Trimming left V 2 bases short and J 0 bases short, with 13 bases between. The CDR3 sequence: CASSQRRAGPNTGELFF. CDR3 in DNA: TGTGCCAGCAGCCAAAGGAGGGCGGGGCCGAACACCGGGGAGCTGTTTTTT.